This is a list of T cell receptor beta chains from one sample in a study of T cells after yellow fever vaccination. TCRdb re-derived calls from the 5' RACE reads in MiXCR, one entry per CDR3 protein. The data hold roughly 310,000 distinct CDR3 sequences, with roughly 4% observed a single time. This material consisted of PBMCs, taken on the day of the yellow fever booster vaccination. The receptors were sampled from a man aged 18 to 29 who received the YFV17D yellow fever vaccine. CDR3s include the opening cysteine and the closing phenylalanine or tryptophan. A D gene is named only where the DNA matches it firmly. Clone size is shown for a subset of rows, as once, few, many or a class of expanded clone.

D | size | J | V | DNA | CDR3
TRBD1 | NA | TRBJ2-7 | TRBV11-1 | TGTGCCAGCAGCTTTGTCGGACAGGACTACGAGCAGTACTTC | CASSFVGQDYEQYF
TRBD1 | many | TRBJ2-5 | TRBV4-2 | TGCGCCAGCAGCCAGGACAGGGAAGAGACCCAGTACTTC | CASSQDREETQYF
NA | NA | TRBJ1-2 | TRBV2 | TGTGCCAGCAGTGTGACGGGAAACTATGGCTACACCTTC | CASSVTGNYGYTF
TRBD1 | many | TRBJ1-1 | TRBV5-1 | TGCGCCAGCAGCAGAACAGGGGTAACGACTGAAGCTTTCTTT | CASSRTGVTTEAFF
NA | few | TRBJ1-6 | TRBV28 | TGTGCCAGCAGTACCATGACAGAAAACTATTCACCCCTCCACTTT | CASSTMTENYSPLHF
NA | NA | TRBJ2-1 | TRBV12-3/TRBV12-4 | TGTGCCAGCTCCTCCGGGGCGGGGAGGGAGCAGTTCTTC | CASSSGAGREQFF
NA | NA | TRBJ2-6 | TRBV10-3 | TGTGCCATCATGGGGGAGGGGGCCAACGTCCTGACTTTC | CAIMGEGANVLTF
NA | NA | TRBJ2-2 | TRBV7-6 | TGTGCCAGCAGCTTAAGCACCCCGAACACCGGGGAGCTGTTTTTT | CASSLSTPNTGELFF
TRBD1 | many | TRBJ2-1 | TRBV7-2 | TGTGCCAGCAGCTTAGCAGGGGGCTTCGGTGAGCAGTTCTTC | CASSLAGGFGEQFF
NA | many | TRBJ2-2 | TRBV4-2 | TGTGCCAGCAGCCAAGAGGCAGGGGCCGGGGAGCTGTTTTTT | CASSQEAGAGELFF
TRBD1 | many | TRBJ2-5 | TRBV13 | TGTGCCAGCAGTGAATTTCTCGGGACAGGGGTAGTGGAGACCCAGTACTTC | CASSEFLGTGVVETQYF
NA | NA | TRBJ1-4 | TRBV5-1 | TGCGCCAGCAGCTTGGAGCGGGTAGGGGATGAAAAACTGTTTTTT | CASSLERVGDEKLFF
NA | NA | TRBJ2-7 | TRBV30 | TGTGCCTGGAGTTCCGGGACGTGGGGGAACGAGCAGTACTTC | CAWSSGTWGNEQYF
TRBD1 | NA | TRBJ2-2 | TRBV5-1 | TGCGCCAGCAGCAAGTCGGGCACCTCCGGGACAGGGATATTTGGGACCGGGGAGCTGTTTTTT | CASSKSGTSGTGIFGTGELFF
NA | NA | TRBJ1-4 | TRBV5-1 | TGCGCCAGCAGATTACAAGGCCCCGATGAAAAACTGTTTTTT | CASRLQGPDEKLFF
NA | few | TRBJ2-1 | TRBV20-1 | TGCAGCCTAAACAGGGATAGCTCCTACAATGAGCAGTTCTTC | CSLNRDSSYNEQFF
NA | many | TRBJ1-1 | TRBV7-9 | TGTGCCAGCAGCTTAGCGAGGTGGGCCCGGAGCGGGGCTTTCTTT | CASSLARWARSGAFF
NA | NA | TRBJ1-1 | TRBV6-4 | TGTGCCAGCAGTGACCGATGGGGCGCTGAAGCTTTCTTT | CASSDRWGAEAFF
TRBD1 | many | TRBJ2-3 | TRBV5-6 | TGTGCCAGCAGCTTTCAGGGGGCACCAGATACGCAGTATTTT | CASSFQGAPDTQYF
NA | few | TRBJ1-2 | TRBV12-3/TRBV12-4 | TGTGCCAGCAGTCCACTCGGCGGGCCACGGGGGGATGGCTACACCTTC | CASSPLGGPRGDGYTF
TRBD1 | NA | TRBJ1-4 | TRBV4-3 | TGCGCCAGCAGCCATTCGACCGGGACAGGGGGTGAAAAACTGTTTTTT | CASSHSTGTGGEKLFF
TRBD2 | many | TRBJ2-4 | TRBV4-1 | TGCGCCAGCAGCCATCGACTAGCGGGGGGAAAAAACATTCAGTACTTC | CASSHRLAGGKNIQYF
TRBD2 | many | TRBJ2-3 | TRBV6-5 | TGTGCCAGCAGTTACGTGTCAGCGGGGGAGGATACGCAGTATTTT | CASSYVSAGEDTQYF
TRBD2 | many | TRBJ2-3 | TRBV5-8 | TGTGCCAGCAGCTCCTCGGGAGGGCCCGAACGCACAGATACGCAGTATTTT | CASSSSGGPERTDTQYF
TRBD1 | few | TRBJ1-6 | TRBV25-1 | TGTGCCAGCAGTGGGGACAGCCCGAGCTCCTATAATTCACCCCTCCACTTT | CASSGDSPSSYNSPLHF
NA | few | TRBJ1-4 | TRBV15 | TGTGCCACCACTCAGGGGACCCCTTCAACTAATGAAAAACTGTTTTTT | CATTQGTPSTNEKLFF
NA | NA | TRBJ2-3 | TRBV29-1 | TGCAGCGTTGATTCTGGGGCGGATAGCACAGATACGCAGTATTTT | CSVDSGADSTDTQYF
TRBD2 | NA | TRBJ2-3 | TRBV20-1 | TGCAGTGCCCCCGAGCTAGCGGGGGGGGAAGATACGCAGTATTTT | CSAPELAGGEDTQYF
NA | few | TRBJ2-7 | TRBV12-5 | TGTGCTAGTGGTTTGGACGGATCCTACGAGCAGTACTTC | CASGLDGSYEQYF
NA | many | TRBJ2-3 | TRBV10-3 | TGTGCCATCAGGAATTACCCGACGAGCACAGATACGCAGTATTTT | CAIRNYPTSTDTQYF
TRBD1 | few | TRBJ1-6 | TRBV9 | TGTGCCAGCAGCGCCCGGGACAGACTTTCACCCCTCCACTTT | CASSARDRLSPLHF
NA | many | TRBJ2-7 | TRBV4-1 | TGCGCCAGCAGCCAAGAAGCGACAGGATTCCACGAGCAGTACTTC | CASSQEATGFHEQYF
NA | few | TRBJ1-2 | TRBV20-1 | TGCAGTGCTGTTCCGGGGGGCTCGCGCGGCTACACCTTC | CSAVPGGSRGYTF
NA | NA | TRBJ1-1 | TRBV19 | TGTGCCAGTATGTGGACATCCACGAACACTGAAGCTTTCTTT | CASMWTSTNTEAFF
NA | few | TRBJ2-7 | TRBV30 | TGTGCCTGGAGTGCCTGGACAGCCTCTTTGAAGGGTTCGCCCTACGAGCAGTACTTC | CAWSAWTASLKGSPYEQYF
TRBD2 | many | TRBJ2-1 | TRBV15 | TGTGCCACCAGCACCGGGGGGGCCGATGAGCAGTTCTTC | CATSTGGADEQFF
TRBD1 | many | TRBJ2-1 | TRBV2 | TGTGCCAGCAGGGGGGACAGGGGGCGCGACAATGAGCAGTTCTTC | CASRGDRGRDNEQFF
TRBD1 | many | TRBJ1-5 | TRBV6-5 | TGTGCCAGCAGTTGGACAGGGAGTCAGCCCCAGCATTTT | CASSWTGSQPQHF
TRBD1 | NA | TRBJ2-7 | TRBV5-1 | TGCGCCAGCAGCTTGGATGCAGGGGGCTACGAGCAGTACTTC | CASSLDAGGYEQYF
NA | few | TRBJ1-5 | TRBV2 | TGTGCCAGCAGGTTAACGGGGCAGCCCCAGCATTTT | CASRLTGQPQHF
NA | NA | TRBJ1-1 | TRBV20-1 | TGCAGTGCTAGTTTCGGACAGTCTTGGGCTGAAGCTTTCTTT | CSASFGQSWAEAFF
NA | many | TRBJ1-1 | TRBV29-1 | TGCAGCGTTTTCTCCCCTTTCGCAGGGGAAGCTTTCTTT | CSVFSPFAGEAFF
NA | many | TRBJ2-5 | TRBV7-2 | TGTGCCAGCAGCTCCGACGGGGGCACGGAGACCCAGTACTTC | CASSSDGGTETQYF
NA | many | TRBJ2-5 | TRBV7-2 | TGTGCCAGCAGCTTAGGGTATGTCGGGAGCCGAGAGACCCAGTACTTC | CASSLGYVGSRETQYF
TRBD2 | many | TRBJ2-7 | TRBV7-3 | TGTGCCAGCAGCCCCCGGGAGGACGCGGCGCCTTACGAGCAGTACTTC | CASSPREDAAPYEQYF
TRBD1 | few | TRBJ2-3 | TRBV6-5 | TGTGCCAGCAGCTATACTCGGGACAGTCCTAGCACAGATACGCAGTATTTT | CASSYTRDSPSTDTQYF